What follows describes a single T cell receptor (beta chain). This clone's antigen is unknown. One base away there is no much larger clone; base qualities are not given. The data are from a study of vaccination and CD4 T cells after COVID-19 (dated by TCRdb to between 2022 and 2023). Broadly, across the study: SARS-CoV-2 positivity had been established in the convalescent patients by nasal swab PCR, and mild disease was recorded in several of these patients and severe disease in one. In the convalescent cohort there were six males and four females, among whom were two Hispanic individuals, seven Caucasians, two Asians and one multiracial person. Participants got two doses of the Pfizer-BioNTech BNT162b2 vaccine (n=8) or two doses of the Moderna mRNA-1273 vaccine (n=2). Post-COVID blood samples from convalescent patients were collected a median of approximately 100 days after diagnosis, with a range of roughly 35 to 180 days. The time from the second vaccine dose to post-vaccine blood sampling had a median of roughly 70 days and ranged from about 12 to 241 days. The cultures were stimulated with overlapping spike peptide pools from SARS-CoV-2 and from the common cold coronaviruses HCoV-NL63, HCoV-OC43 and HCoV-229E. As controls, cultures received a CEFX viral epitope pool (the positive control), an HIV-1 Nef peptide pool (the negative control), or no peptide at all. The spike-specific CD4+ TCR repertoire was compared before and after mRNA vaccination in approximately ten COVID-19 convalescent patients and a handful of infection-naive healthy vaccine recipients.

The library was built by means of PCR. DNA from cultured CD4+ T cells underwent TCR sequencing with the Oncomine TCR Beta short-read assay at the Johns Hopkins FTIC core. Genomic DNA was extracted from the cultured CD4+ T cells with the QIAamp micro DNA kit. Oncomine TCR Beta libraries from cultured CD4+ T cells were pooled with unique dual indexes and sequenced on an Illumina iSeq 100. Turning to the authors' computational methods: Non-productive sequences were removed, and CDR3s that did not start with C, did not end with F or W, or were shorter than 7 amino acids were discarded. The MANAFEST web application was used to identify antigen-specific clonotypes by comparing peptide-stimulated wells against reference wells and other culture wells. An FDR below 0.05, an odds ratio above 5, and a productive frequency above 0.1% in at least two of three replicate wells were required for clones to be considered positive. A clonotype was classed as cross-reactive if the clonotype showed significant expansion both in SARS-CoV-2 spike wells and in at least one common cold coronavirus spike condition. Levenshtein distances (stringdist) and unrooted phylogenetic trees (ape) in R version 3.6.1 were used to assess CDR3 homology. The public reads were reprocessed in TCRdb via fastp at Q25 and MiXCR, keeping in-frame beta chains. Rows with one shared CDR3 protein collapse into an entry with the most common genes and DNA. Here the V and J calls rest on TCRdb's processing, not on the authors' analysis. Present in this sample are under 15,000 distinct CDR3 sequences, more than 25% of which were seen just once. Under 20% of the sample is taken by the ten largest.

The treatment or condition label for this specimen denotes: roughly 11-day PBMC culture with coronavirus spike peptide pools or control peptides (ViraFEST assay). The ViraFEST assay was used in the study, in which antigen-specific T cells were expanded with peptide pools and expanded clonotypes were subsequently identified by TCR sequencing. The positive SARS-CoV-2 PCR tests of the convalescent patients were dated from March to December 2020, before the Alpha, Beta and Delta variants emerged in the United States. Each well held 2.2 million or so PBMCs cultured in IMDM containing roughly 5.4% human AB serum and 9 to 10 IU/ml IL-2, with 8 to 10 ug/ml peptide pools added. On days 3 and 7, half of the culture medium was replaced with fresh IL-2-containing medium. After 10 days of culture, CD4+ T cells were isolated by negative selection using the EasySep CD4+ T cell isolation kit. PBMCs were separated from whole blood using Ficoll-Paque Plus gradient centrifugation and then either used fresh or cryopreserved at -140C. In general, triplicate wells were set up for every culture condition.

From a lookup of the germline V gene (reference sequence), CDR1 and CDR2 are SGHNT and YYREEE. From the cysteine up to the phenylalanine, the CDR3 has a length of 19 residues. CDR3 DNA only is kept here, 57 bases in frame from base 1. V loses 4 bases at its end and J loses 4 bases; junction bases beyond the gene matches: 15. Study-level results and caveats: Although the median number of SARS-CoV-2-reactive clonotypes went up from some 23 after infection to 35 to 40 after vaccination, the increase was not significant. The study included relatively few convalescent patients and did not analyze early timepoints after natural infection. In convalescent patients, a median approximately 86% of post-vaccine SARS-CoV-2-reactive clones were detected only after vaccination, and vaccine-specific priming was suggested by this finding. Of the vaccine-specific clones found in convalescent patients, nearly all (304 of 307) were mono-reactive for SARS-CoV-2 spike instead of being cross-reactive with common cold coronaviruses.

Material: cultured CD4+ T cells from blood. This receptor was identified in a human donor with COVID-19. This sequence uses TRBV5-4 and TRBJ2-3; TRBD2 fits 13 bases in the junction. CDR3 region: CASSGGTSGGGSGADTQYF. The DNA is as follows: TGTGCCAGCAGCGGTGGCACTAGCGGGGGGGGCTCGGGGGCAGATACGCAGTATTTT.